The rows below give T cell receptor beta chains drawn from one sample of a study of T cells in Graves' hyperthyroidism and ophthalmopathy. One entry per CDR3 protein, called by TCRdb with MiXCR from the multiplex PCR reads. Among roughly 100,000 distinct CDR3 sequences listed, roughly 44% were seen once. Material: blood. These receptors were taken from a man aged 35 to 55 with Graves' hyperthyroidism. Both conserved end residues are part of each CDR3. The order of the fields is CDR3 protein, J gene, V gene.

CASTHTALNSPLHF	TRBJ1-6	TRBV2
CASSPDLSYNEQFF	TRBJ2-1	TRBV5-1
CASSEGLAGGPTSTDTQYF	TRBJ2-3	TRBV4-2
CASSLAAGGTIYF	TRBJ1-3	TRBV5-1
CASSNLNTVGEQYF	TRBJ2-7	TRBV19
CASSIIGATHEQYF	TRBJ2-7	TRBV19
CASSPDTSMWEQYF	TRBJ2-7	TRBV18
CASRRQGAPLDEQFF	TRBJ2-1	TRBV4-3
CSLDFYGSYEQYF	TRBJ2-7	TRBV29-1
CASSSPGQGALETQCF	TRBJ2-5	TRBV11-2
CASSLTASGNTIYF	TRBJ1-3	TRBV5-1
CSASGTTEAFF	TRBJ1-1	TRBV20-1
CASSPSRGGTYEQYF	TRBJ2-7	TRBV7-2
CSARAGSYEQYF	TRBJ2-7	TRBV20-1
CAISTGAGNTIYF	TRBJ1-3	TRBV10-3
CASSFINSGKFPQETQYF	TRBJ2-5	TRBV12-3/TRBV12-4
CASSFALASVDGEQFF	TRBJ2-1	TRBV5-5
CASSLSQNGYTF	TRBJ1-2	TRBV12-3/TRBV12-4
CASRATDRGNSPLHF	TRBJ1-6	TRBV9
CASSSGQKETQYF	TRBJ2-5	TRBV7-9
CASSDRLAGGGETQYF	TRBJ2-5	TRBV9
CSARVTGTADTQYF	TRBJ2-5	TRBV20-1
CASGQVPGQLDAFF	TRBJ1-1	TRBV3-1
CASSLSGGRYGYTF	TRBJ1-2	TRBV11-2
CSARARLAGSNEQLF	TRBJ2-1	TRBV20-1
CASSAGYGYTF	TRBJ1-2	TRBV9
CACSEGRNTEAFF	TRBJ1-1	TRBV2
CSARGGVWNSYEQYF	TRBJ2-7	TRBV20-1
CASSFRDRGREKLFF	TRBJ1-4	TRBV7-9
CASRRDNLNTGELFF	TRBJ2-2	TRBV5-8
CASRASNTGELFF	TRBJ2-2	TRBV19
CASRNRGGSQPQHF	TRBJ1-5	TRBV12-3/TRBV12-4
CASSAQDRTYNSPLHF	TRBJ1-6	TRBV2
CASGQRNTGELFF	TRBJ2-2	TRBV7-8
CASIRLAGTYNEQFF	TRBJ2-1	TRBV2
CASSPTSQNTEAFF	TRBJ1-1	TRBV18
CASSLEGLRGHLWSGANVLTF	TRBJ2-6	TRBV5-1
CASSLPKRTDTQYF	TRBJ2-3	TRBV7-9
CASSREGGYTF	TRBJ1-2	TRBV2
CAWSRDRLAGWPQHF	TRBJ1-5	TRBV30
CASRRTRTDTQYF	TRBJ2-3	TRBV7-9
CASRDFSIGEQYF	TRBJ2-7	TRBV28
CSARPGTQYF	TRBJ2-5	TRBV20-1
CAGPRRFF	TRBJ1-4	TRBV28
CASNQGPEQYF	TRBJ2-7	TRBV25-1
CASSSGLAGTYEQYF	TRBJ2-7	TRBV7-7
CASSPDRELFYGYTF	TRBJ1-2	TRBV6-2/TRBV6-3
CASSLDTEQYF	TRBJ2-3	TRBV7-3
CSVAGGRHEQFF	TRBJ2-1	TRBV29-1
CASSLVLRYGYTF	TRBJ1-2	TRBV7-2
CASSLQQGAGGNTIYF	TRBJ1-3	TRBV10-1
CASSPTGQFNSPLHF	TRBJ1-6	TRBV7-9
CSATSRTSGGRAIDTQYF	TRBJ2-3	TRBV20-1
CASSSGLYREQFF	TRBJ2-1	TRBV7-3